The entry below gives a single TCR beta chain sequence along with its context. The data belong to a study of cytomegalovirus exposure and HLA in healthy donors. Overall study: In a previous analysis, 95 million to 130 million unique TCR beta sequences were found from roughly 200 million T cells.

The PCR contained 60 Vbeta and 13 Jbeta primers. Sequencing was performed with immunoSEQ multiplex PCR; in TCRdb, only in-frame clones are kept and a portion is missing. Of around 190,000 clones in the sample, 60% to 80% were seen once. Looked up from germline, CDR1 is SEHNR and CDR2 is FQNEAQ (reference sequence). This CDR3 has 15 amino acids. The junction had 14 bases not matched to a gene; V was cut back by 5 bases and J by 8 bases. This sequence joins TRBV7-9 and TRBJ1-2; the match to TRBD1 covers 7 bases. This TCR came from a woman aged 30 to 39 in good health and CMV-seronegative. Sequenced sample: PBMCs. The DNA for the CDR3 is TGTGCCAGCAGCCGACGACAGGGAGGTTCGGGAGGCTACACCTTC. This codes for CASSRRQGGSGGYTF. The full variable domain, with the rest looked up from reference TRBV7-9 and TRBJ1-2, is DTGVSQNPRHKITKRGQNVTFRCDPISEHNRLYWYRQTLGQGPEFLTYFQNEAQLEKSRLLSDRFSAERPKGSFSTLEIQRTEQGDSAMYLCASSRRQGGSGGYTFGSGTRLTVV.